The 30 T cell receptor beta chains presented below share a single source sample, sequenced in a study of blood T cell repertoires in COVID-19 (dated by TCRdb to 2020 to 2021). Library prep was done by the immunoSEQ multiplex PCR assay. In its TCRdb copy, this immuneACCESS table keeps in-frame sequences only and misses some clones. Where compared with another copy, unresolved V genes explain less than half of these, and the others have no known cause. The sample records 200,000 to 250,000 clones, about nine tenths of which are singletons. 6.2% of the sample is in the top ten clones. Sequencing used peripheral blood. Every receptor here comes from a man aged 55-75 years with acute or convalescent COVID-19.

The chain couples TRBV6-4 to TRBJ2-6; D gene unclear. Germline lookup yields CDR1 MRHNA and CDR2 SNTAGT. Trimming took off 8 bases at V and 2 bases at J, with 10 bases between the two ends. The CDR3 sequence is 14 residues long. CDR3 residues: CASSFFAGANVLTF. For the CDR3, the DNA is TGTGCCAGCTCCTTCTTTGCTGGGGCCAACGTCCTGACTTTC.

In DNA, the CDR3 is TGTGCCAGCAGCGGGCAGGACAGGGGAGAAATTCCCCAGCATTTT. Translation gives CASSGQDRGEIPQHF. The chain is built from TRBV28 and TRBJ1-5, with 9 nucleotides matching TRBD1. The V gene end was trimmed by 6 bases and the J gene end by 10 bases; junction bases not matched to a gene: 13. Germline CDR1 and CDR2: MDHEN and SYDVKM. The CDR3 covers 15 residues.

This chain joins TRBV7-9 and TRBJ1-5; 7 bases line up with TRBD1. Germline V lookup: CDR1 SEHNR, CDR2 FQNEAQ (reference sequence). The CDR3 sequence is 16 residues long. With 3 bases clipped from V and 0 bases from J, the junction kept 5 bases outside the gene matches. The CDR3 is CASSFWDSYSNQPQHF. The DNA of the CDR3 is TGTGCCAGCAGCTTCTGGGACAGCTATAGCAATCAGCCCCAGCATTTT.

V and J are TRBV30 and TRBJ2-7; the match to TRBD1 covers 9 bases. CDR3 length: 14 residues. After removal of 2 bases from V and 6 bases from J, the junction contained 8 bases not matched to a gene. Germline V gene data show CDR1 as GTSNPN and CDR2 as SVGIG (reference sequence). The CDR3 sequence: CAWSPRGQGGEQYF. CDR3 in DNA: TGTGCCTGGAGTCCCCGGGGACAGGGCGGCGAGCAGTACTTC.

In DNA, the CDR3 is TGTGCCAGCACCACGGGGAGCTATGGCTACACCTTC. Amino acids: CASTTGSYGYTF. V is TRBV28 and J is TRBJ1-2, with D hard to call. The CDR3 covers 12 residues. The germline V and J ends were trimmed by 7 bases and 4 bases, with 10 bases remaining between them. Germline-derived CDR1 and CDR2 are MDHEN and SYDVKM.

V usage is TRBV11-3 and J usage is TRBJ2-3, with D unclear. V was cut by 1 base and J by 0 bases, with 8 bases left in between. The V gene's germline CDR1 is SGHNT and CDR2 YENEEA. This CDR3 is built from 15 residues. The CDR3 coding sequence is TGTGCCAGCAGCTTAGGGCAACAGAGCACAGATACGCAGTATTTT. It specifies CASSLGQQSTDTQYF. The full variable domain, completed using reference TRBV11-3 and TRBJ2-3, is EAGVVQSPRYKIIEKKQPVAFWCNPISGHNTLYWYLQNLGQGPELLIRYENEEAVDDSQLPKDRFSAERLKGVDSTLKIQPAELGDSAVYLCASSLGQQSTDTQYFGPGTRLTVL.

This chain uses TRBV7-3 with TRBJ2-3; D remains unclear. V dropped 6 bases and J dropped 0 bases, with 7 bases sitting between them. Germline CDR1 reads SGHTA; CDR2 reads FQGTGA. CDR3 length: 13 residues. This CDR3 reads CASRNSSTDTQYF. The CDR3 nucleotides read TGTGCCAGCAGGAACAGTAGCACAGATACGCAGTATTTT.

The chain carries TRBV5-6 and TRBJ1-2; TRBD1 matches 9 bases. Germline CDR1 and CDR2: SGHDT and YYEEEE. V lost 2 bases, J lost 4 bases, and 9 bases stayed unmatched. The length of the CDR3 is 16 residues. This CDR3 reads CASSFLGTGSGYGYTF. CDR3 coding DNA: TGTGCCAGCAGCTTTCTAGGGACAGGGTCAGGCTATGGCTACACCTTC.

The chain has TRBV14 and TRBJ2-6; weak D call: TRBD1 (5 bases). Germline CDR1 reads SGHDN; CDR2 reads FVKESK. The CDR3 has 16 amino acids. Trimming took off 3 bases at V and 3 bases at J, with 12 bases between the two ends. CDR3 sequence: CASSQTQGVGANVLTF. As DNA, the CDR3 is TGTGCCAGCAGCCAGACCCAGGGTGTTGGGGCCAACGTCCTGACTTTC. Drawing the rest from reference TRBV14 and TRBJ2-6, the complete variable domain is EAGVTQFPSHSVIEKGQTVTLRCDPISGHDNLYWYRRVMGKEIKFLLHFVKESKQDESGMPNNRFLAERTGGTYSTLKVQPAELEDSGVYFCASSQTQGVGANVLTFGAGSRLTVL.

CDR3 sequence (DNA): TGTGCCAGCAGCCAAGGGAGCGGGACAGGGATAGCCAAAAACATTCAGTACTTC. Translation gives CASSQGSGTGIAKNIQYF. V gene TRBV4-2 combines with J gene TRBJ2-4; 9 nucleotides line up with TRBD1. This CDR3 has 18 residues. CDR1 LGHNA and CDR2 YNFKEQ come from the germline V gene. J was trimmed by 0 bases and V by 1 base; bases with no gene match: 7.

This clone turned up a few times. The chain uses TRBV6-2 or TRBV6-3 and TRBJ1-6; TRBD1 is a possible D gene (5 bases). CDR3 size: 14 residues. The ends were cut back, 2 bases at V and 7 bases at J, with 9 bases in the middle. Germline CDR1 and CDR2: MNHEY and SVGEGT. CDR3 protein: CASSYDSANSPLHF. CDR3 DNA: TGTGCCAGCAGTTACGACAGTGCAAATTCACCCCTCCACTTT.

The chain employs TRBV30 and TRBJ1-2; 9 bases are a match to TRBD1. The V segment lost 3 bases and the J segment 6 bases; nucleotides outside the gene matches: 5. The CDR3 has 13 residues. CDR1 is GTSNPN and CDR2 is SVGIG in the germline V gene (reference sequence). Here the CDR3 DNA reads TGTGCCTGGAGGGCCGGGACAGGGAATGGCTACACCTTC. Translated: CAWRAGTGNGYTF.

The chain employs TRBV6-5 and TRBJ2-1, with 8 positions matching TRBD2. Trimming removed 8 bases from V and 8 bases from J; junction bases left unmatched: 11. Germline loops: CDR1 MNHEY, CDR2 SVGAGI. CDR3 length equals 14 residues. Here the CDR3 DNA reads TGTGCCAGCTCCTCCAGGCGGGAGGTAGATGAGCAGTTCTTC. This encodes CASSSRREVDEQFF.

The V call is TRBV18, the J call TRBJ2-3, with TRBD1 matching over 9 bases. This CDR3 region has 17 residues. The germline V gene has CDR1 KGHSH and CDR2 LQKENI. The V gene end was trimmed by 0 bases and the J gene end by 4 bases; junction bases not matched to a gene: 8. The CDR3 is CASSPPATGGIPDTQYF. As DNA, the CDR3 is TGTGCCAGCTCACCACCGGCCACAGGGGGCATCCCAGATACGCAGTATTTT.

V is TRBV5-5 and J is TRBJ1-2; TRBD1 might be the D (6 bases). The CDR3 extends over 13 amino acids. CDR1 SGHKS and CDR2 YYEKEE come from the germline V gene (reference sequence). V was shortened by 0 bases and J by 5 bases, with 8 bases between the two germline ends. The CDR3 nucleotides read TGTGCCAGCAGCTTGGACAGGGCTTATGGCTACACCTTC. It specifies CASSLDRAYGYTF.

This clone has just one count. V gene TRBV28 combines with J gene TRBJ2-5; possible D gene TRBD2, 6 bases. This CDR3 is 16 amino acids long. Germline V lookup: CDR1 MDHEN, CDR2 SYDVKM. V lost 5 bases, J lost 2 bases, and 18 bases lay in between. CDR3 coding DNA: TGTGCCAGCAGTCCTCGCTTTGGGGGGAATCAAGAGACCCAGTACTTC. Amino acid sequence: CASSPRFGGNQETQYF.

The CDR3 here is CASSSPGQGYTGELFF. In nucleotides, the CDR3 is TGTGCCAGCAGTTCGCCGGGACAGGGGTACACCGGGGAGCTGTTTTTT. The V and J genes are TRBV27 and TRBJ2-2, with 10 positions matching TRBD1. After removal of 4 bases from V and 3 bases from J, the junction contained 5 bases not matched to a gene. Germline values: CDR1 MNHEY, CDR2 SMNVEV (reference sequence). The CDR3 totals 16 residues.

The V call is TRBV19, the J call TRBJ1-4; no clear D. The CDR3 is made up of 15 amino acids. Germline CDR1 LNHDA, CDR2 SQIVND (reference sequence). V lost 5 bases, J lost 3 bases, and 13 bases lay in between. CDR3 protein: CASSPGGLSNEKLFF. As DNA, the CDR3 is TGTGCCAGTAGTCCCGGCGGACTTTCTAATGAAAAACTGTTTTTT.

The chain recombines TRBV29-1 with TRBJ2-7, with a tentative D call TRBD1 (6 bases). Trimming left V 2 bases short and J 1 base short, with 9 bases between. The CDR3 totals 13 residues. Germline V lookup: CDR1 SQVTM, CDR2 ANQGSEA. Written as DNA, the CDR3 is TGCAGCGTTGAACCGACAGGTTCCTACGAGCAGTACTTC. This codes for CSVEPTGSYEQYF.

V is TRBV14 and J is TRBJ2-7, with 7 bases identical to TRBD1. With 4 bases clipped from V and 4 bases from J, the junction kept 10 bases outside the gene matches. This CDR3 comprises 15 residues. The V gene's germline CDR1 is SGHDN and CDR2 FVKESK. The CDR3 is CASSPRQGIAYEQYF. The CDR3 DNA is TGTGCCAGCAGCCCCAGACAGGGAATTGCGTACGAGCAGTACTTC.

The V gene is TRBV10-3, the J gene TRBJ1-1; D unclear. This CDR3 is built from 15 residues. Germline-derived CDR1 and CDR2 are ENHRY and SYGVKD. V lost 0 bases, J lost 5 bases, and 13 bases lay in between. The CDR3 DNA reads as TGTGCCATCAGTGAGTCGTTCTCCCCTTTGACTGAAGCTTTCTTT. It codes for CAISESFSPLTEAFF.

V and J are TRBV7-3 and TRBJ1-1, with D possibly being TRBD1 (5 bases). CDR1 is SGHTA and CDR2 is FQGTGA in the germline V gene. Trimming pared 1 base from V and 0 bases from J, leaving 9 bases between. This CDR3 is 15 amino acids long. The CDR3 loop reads CASSLSRALNTEAFF. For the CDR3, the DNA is TGTGCCAGCAGCTTAAGCAGGGCCCTGAACACTGAAGCTTTCTTT.

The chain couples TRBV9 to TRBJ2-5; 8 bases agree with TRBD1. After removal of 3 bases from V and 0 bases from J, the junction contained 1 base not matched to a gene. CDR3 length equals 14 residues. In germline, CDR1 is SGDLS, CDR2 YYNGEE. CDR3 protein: CASSDRGDQETQYF. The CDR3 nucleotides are TGTGCCAGCAGCGACAGGGGGGACCAAGAGACCCAGTACTTC.

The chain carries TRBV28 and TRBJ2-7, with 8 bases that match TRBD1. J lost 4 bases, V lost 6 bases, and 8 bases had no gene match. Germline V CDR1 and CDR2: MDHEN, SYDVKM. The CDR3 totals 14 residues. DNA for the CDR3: TGTGCCAGCAGGAGACAGGGGTTAGGGTACGAGCAGTACTTC. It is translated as CASRRQGLGYEQYF.

Written as DNA, the CDR3 is TGTGCCAGCAGCTTATCACAGGGGGGCCCCTCTGGGGCCAACGTCCTGACTTTC. This gives the protein CASSLSQGGPSGANVLTF. The rearrangement uses TRBV7-9 and TRBJ2-6; 8 bases fit TRBD1. Trimming removed 2 bases from V and 0 bases from J; junction bases left unmatched: 6. The germline CDR1 and CDR2 sequences are SEHNR and FQNEAQ (reference sequence). There are 18 residues in the CDR3.

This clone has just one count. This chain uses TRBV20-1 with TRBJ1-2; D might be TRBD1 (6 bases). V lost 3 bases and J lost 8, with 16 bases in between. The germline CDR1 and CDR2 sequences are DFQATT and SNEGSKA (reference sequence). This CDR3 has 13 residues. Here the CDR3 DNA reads TGCAGTGCTAGTAGCAGGGGCTCTCGCGGCTACACCTTC. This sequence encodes CSASSRGSRGYTF.

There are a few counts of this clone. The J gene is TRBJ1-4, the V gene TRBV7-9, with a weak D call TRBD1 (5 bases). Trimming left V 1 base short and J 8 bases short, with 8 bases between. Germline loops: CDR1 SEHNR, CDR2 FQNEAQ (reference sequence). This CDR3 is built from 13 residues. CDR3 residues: CASSLEKGEKLFF. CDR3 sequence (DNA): TGTGCCAGCAGCTTAGAAAAGGGGGAAAAACTGTTTTTT.

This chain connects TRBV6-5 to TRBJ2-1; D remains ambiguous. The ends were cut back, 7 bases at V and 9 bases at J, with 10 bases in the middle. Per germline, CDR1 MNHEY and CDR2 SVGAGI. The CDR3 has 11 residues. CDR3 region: CASTSAGEQFF. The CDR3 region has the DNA TGTGCCAGCACGAGTGCCGGTGAGCAGTTCTTC.

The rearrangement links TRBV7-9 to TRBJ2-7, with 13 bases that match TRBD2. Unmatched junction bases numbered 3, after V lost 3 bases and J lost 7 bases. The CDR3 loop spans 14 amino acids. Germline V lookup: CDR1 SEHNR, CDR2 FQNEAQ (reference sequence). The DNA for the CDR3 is TGTGCCAGCAGCTTGGGGGGACTAGCGGGAGAGCAGTACTTC. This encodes CASSLGGLAGEQYF.

CDR3 sequence reads: CASSQDRSSSFSSGLTDTQYF. CDR3 sequence (DNA): TGCGCCAGCAGCCAAGATCGCTCATCCTCCTTCTCTAGCGGCCTCACAGATACGCAGTATTTT. This chain joins TRBV4-3 and TRBJ2-3, with 7 bases identical to TRBD2. The germline V gene has CDR1 LGHNA and CDR2 YSLEER. The CDR3 contains 21 residues. V lost 0 bases and J lost 2; bases outside the gene matches: 20.